This entry concerns a single T cell receptor beta chain. Its antigen is unidentified. This sample is drawn from a study of cytotoxic CD8 clonotypes in ibrutinib-treated CLL. The study's findings and limits: Clonotypes that were public were uncommon, and they contracted or stayed stable on treatment.

T cells were sequenced at a targeted depth of 1 in 200,000 to 1 in 1 million. Sequencing was performed with immunoSEQ multiplex PCR; in TCRdb, only in-frame clones are kept and a portion is missing. The table shows about 130,000 clones, with 75% to 90% occurring only once. The V and J ends lost 5 bases and 1 base respectively, with 14 bases between them. The CDR3 extends over 15 amino acids. Germline CDR1 is MDHEN and CDR2 is SYDVKM. This TCR was recovered from a human donor with chronic lymphocytic leukemia. This rearrangement joins TRBV28 to TRBJ1-1; D uncertain. The sample here was PBMCs, taken after 24 months of ibrutinib treatment. CDR3 nucleotides: TGTGCCAGCAGTCCTGAGGGTGTGTGGAACACTGAAGCTTTCTTT. Its translation: CASSPEGVWNTEAFF.